What follows are 13 T cell receptor beta chains derived from one specimen sequenced in a study of cytomegalovirus exposure and HLA in healthy donors. The study ran its PCR with 60 Vbeta and 13 Jbeta primers. The assay was immunoSEQ multiplex PCR, and TCRdb's table has in-frame clones only and misses some. Its table records over 120,000 clones. Source material: PBMCs. Every receptor here comes from a male donor in good health and CMV-seronegative.

V and J are TRBV7-9 and TRBJ2-1; 8 bases line up with TRBD2. Germline trimming cut 1 base from V and 4 bases from J; bases unmatched to any gene: 3. CDR1 SEHNR and CDR2 FQNEAQ come from the germline V gene (reference sequence). The CDR3 is 15 amino acids. The CDR3 spells CASSLVASGYNEQFF. CDR3 nucleotide sequence: TGTGCCAGCAGCTTAGTCGCTAGCGGGTACAATGAGCAGTTCTTC.

Comment on this clone: In the same sample, other DNA sequences code for this CDR3. J is TRBJ1-1 and V is TRBV9; D not certain. CDR1 and CDR2 from the germline V gene are SGDLS and YYNGEE. The CDR3 totals 13 residues. Trimming shortened V by 0 bases and J by 5 bases, and 8 bases separated the two germline ends. CDR3 DNA: TGTGCCAGCAGCGTAGGAGGTAGGACTGAAGCTTTCTTT. Translation: CASSVGGRTEAFF.

The chain joins TRBV29-1 to TRBJ2-5, with 13 positions matching TRBD2. V was pared by 6 bases and J by 2 bases, with 9 bases of the junction left unmatched. The CDR3 length is 16 residues. Germline values: CDR1 SQVTM, CDR2 ANQGSEA. CDR3 nucleotides: TGCAGCGTGATCAAGGGACTAGCGGGAAGACAAGAGACCCAGTACTTC. This translates into CSVIKGLAGRQETQYF.

The V call is TRBV7-6, the J call TRBJ2-3, with 8 bases aligning to TRBD1. The V gene's germline CDR1 is SGHVS and CDR2 FNYEAQ. The ends lost 5 bases at V and 6 bases at J; junction bases unmatched: 13. The CDR3 length is 16 residues. CDR3 coding DNA: TGTGCCAGCAGCCGAGGACAGGGCCTACCGGGGGATACGCAGTATTTT. Amino acids: CASSRGQGLPGDTQYF.

The chain employs TRBV30 and TRBJ2-1; maybe TRBD2 (5 bases). There are 17 residues in the CDR3. V was cut by 2 bases and J by 5 bases, with 22 bases left in between. Germline V lookup: CDR1 GTSNPN, CDR2 SVGIG (reference sequence). The CDR3 sequence is CAWSPPVERSAHNEQFF. CDR3 bases: TGTGCCTGGAGTCCCCCCGTGGAGCGGTCTGCTCACAATGAGCAGTTCTTC.

V gene TRBV7-8 combines with J gene TRBJ1-5; D is unresolved. Trimming took off 2 bases at V and 2 bases at J, with 10 bases between the two ends. The CDR3 has 15 amino acids. CDR1 is SGHVS and CDR2 is FQNEAQ in the germline V gene. The CDR3 DNA follows: TGTGCCAGCAGCTTAAACGGGGTAGGCAATCAGCCCCAGCATTTT. It codes for CASSLNGVGNQPQHF.

This chain uses TRBV28 with TRBJ2-3; maybe TRBD1 (5 bases). V was shortened by 4 bases and J by 14 bases, with 16 bases between the two germline ends. Germline lookup yields CDR1 MDHEN and CDR2 SYDVKM. This CDR3 comprises 12 residues. CDR3 DNA: TGTGCCAGCAGTTCACGACAGAGGCTGATGTATTTT. The encoded protein is CASSSRQRLMYF.

The chain employs TRBV7-2 and TRBJ1-1; no clear D gene. Germline-derived CDR1 and CDR2 are SGHTA and FQGNSA. The CDR3 is 16 residues long. Trimming stripped 6 bases from V and 0 bases from J, with 17 bases between. The CDR3, as DNA: TGTGCCAGCAGTCTAAAGAGGCTCAATCTGAACACTGAAGCTTTCTTT. Protein product: CASSLKRLNLNTEAFF.

The rearrangement links TRBV6-1 to TRBJ2-5, with a weak D call TRBD1 (7 bases). The V end was cut by 3 bases, the J end by 5 bases, with 16 bases between. The CDR3 has 15 amino acids. Germline lookup yields CDR1 MNHNS and CDR2 SASEGT. The CDR3 DNA sequence: TGTGCCAGCAGTGAGGGGACACAGGGGAGGGAGACCCAGTACTTC. It specifies CASSEGTQGRETQYF.

The chain has TRBV6-1 and TRBJ2-1; perhaps TRBD2 as D (7 bases). CDR1 MNHNS and CDR2 SASEGT come from the germline V gene. Trimming shortened V by 7 bases and J by 5 bases, and 15 bases separated the two germline ends. The CDR3 has 14 amino acids. The CDR3 sequence is CASIKGRGNNEQFF. The CDR3 DNA reads TGTGCCAGCATCAAAGGGAGGGGGAACAATGAGCAGTTCTTC.

This chain connects TRBV7-9 to TRBJ2-7, with D unclear. Trimming shortened V by 5 bases and J by 2 bases, and 13 bases separated the two germline ends. This CDR3 is built from 14 residues. Germline V CDR1 and CDR2: SEHNR, FQNEAQ (reference sequence). The CDR3, as DNA: TGTGCCAGCAGCCCCGCGAGCAGGCCCTACGAGCAGTACTTC. Protein sequence: CASSPASRPYEQYF.

The chain employs TRBV10-1 and TRBJ2-5, with 7 positions matching TRBD1. J was trimmed by 5 bases and V by 0 bases; bases with no gene match: 6. Germline V gene sequence: CDR1 WNHNN, CDR2 SYGVQD (reference sequence). The CDR3 is 15 residues long. CDR3 region: CASSESDRAGETQYF. The CDR3 DNA reads TGCGCCAGCAGTGAGTCCGACAGGGCAGGGGAGACCCAGTACTTC.

This sequence joins TRBV7-2 and TRBJ2-3; 7 bases map to TRBD1. This CDR3 is built from 16 residues. Germline V gene lookup returns CDR1 SGHTA and CDR2 FQGNSA. The V segment lost 3 bases and the J segment 1 base; nucleotides outside the gene matches: 7. The CDR3 DNA reads as TGTGCCAGCAGCTTTGGTGAGGGGGCGGGCACAGATACGCAGTATTTT. It translates to CASSFGEGAGTDTQYF.